The source of this TCR beta chain is a study of OX40 agonist ivuxolimab in advanced cancers. Study-level points and caveats: Dose levels from 0.1 to 3.0 mg/kg saw CD4+ and CD8+ blood T cells expand clonally by week 6.

Only in-frame clones appear in the TCRdb table, and some are missing; sequencing was by immunoSEQ multiplex PCR. The sample includes roughly 67,000 clones, roughly 87% of them seen just once. To note about this clone: Its antigen is undetermined.

The clonotype originates from an adult with an advanced solid tumor such as melanoma, head and neck, liver or kidney cancer. Sequencing used CD4+ or CD8+ T cells sorted from blood, obtained in a trial of the OX40 agonist ivuxolimab.

As DNA, the CDR3 is TGCGCCAGCAGCTTGGGCGTCCTCTCTGGGGCCAACGTCCTGACTTTC. This translates into CASSLGVLSGANVLTF. This sequence joins TRBV5-1 and TRBJ2-6, with D hard to call. The ends were cut back, 0 bases at V and 0 bases at J, with 7 bases in the middle. Germline V gene lookup returns CDR1 SGHRS and CDR2 YFSETQ. The CDR3 is 16 residues long.